This T cell receptor (beta chain) was retrieved from a study of identical twins. TCRdb used MiXCR to reprocess the 5' RACE reads, holding one entry per CDR3 protein. The table includes some 440,000 distinct CDR3 sequences, roughly 26% detected once. Germline-derived CDR1 and CDR2 are DFQATT and SNEGSKA (reference sequence). The CDR3 has 17 residues. The same sample was also used in a study of T cells expressing NK-cell markers. This second study says: Whether expanded NKG2C+ T cell clones were HCMV specific stayed uncertain.

V usage is TRBV20-1 and J usage is TRBJ2-4, with 11 positions matching TRBD2. The TCR was taken from a woman between 18 and 29 years old in good health. Material: CD4+ T cells sorted from blood. Here the CDR3 DNA reads TGCTGCGCCCCGCTACAGCTAGCGGGGGGAGCCAAAAACATTCAGTACTTC. This codes for CCAPLQLAGGAKNIQYF.